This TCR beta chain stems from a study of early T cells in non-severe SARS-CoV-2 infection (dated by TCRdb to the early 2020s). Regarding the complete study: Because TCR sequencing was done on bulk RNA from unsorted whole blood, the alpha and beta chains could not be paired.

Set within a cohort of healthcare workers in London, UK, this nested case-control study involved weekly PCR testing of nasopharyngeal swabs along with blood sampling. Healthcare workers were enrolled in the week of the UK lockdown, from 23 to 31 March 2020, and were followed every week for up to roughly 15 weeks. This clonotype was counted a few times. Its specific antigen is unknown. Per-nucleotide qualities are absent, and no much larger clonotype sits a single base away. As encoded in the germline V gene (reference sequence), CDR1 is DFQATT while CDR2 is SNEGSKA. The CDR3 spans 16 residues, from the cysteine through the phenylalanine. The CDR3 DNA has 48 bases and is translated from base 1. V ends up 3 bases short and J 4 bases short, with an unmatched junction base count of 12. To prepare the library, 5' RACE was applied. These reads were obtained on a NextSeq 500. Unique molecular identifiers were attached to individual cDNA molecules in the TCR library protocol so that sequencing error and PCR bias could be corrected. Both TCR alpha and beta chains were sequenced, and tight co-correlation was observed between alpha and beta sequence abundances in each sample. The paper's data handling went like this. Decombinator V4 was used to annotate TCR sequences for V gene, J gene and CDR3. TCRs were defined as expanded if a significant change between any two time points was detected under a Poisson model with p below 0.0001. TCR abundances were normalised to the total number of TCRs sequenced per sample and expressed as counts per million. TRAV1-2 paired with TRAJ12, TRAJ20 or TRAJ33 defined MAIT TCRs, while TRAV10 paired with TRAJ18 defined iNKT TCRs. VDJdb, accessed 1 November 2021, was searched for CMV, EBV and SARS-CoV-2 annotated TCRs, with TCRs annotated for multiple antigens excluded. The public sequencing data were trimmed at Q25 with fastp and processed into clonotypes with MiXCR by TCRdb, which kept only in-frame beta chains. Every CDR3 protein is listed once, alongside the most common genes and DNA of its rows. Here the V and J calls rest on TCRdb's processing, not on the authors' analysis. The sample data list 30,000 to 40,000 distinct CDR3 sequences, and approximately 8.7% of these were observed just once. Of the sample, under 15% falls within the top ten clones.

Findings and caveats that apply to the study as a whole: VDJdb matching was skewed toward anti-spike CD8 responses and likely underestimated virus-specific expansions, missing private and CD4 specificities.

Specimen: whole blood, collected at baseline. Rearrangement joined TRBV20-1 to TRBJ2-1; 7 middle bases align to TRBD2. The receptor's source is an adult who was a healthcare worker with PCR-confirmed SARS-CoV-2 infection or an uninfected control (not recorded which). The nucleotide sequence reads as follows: TGCAGTGCTAGGCCTCCGGAAGCGGGGCATTACAATGAGCAGTTCTTC. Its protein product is CSARPPEAGHYNEQFF.